The clone carrying this TCR beta chain has ten or more counts. Its target is unknown. These data originate in a study of T cells in Graves' hyperthyroidism and ophthalmopathy. Across the whole study: The blood sample was taken at first diagnosis, before treatment began.

Extraction of PBMCs used about 9.2 ml of fresh peripheral blood. Overall study results and limits: Ophthalmopathy was predicted by the model a median of approximately 6 months ahead of onset. Ophthalmopathy stood apart from stable hyperthyroidism in a 13 V-J model.

TCR beta CDR3 region amplification was performed from RNA transcripts. The TCR CDR3 was amplified in a first-round RT-PCR using the HTBI primer set. TCRdb itself ran the multiplex PCR reads through MiXCR, one entry per CDR3 protein. In the table there are 350,000 or so distinct CDR3 sequences, 15% to 20% of which are singletons. Deletions cut 1 base from V and 4 bases from J, with 13 bases between. The CDR3 sequence is 16 residues long. Germline V gives CDR1 LNHDA, CDR2 SQIVND (reference sequence). Sequenced: blood. The chain couples TRBV19 to TRBJ2-2; a possible D gene is TRBD2 (6 bases). This receptor was identified in a woman in her thirties or forties with Graves' ophthalmopathy. The CDR3 sequence: CASSIVPGVGTGELFF. CDR3 DNA: TGTGCCAGTAGTATAGTACCGGGAGTGGGCACCGGGGAGCTGTTTTTT. The variable domain in full, completed from reference TRBV19 and TRBJ2-2, reads DGGITQSPKYLFRKEGQNVTLSCEQNLNHDAMYWYRQDPGQGLRLIYYSQIVNDFQKGDIAEGYSVSREKKESFPLTVTSAQKNPTAFYLCASSIVPGVGTGELFFGEGSRLTVL.